This T cell receptor beta chain was sequenced in a study of T cell responses to AZD1222 COVID-19 vaccine. CDR1 is PRHDT, CDR2 FYEKMQ, per germline (reference sequence). V was shortened by 0 bases and J by 4 bases, with 9 bases between the two germline ends. CDR3 length: 14 residues. Study-level findings and limits: Nearly half of spike-specific TCRs reportedly target unmutated variant regions.

Here immunoSEQ multiplex PCR was the method, and the copy in TCRdb shows in-frame clones only, minus some. The sample includes about 140,000 clones, more than 85% of them seen just once. Concerning this clone: What it recognizes is unknown.

Specimen: peripheral blood, collected on day 0 of AZD1222 vaccination. This chain uses TRBV13 with TRBJ1-2, with D perhaps matching TRBD1 (6 bases). This TCR was recovered from an adult in good health. The CDR3 loop is CASSLGDSRYGYTF. The CDR3 coding sequence is TGTGCCAGCAGCTTAGGGGACAGCCGCTATGGCTACACCTTC.